This is a list of T cell receptor beta chains from one sample in a study of spatial heterogeneity in lung cancer. TCRdb ran MiXCR on the 5' RACE reads and lists one entry per CDR3 protein. The sample carries around 70,000 distinct CDR3 sequences, approximately 9% recorded once. Sequencing used PBMCs, obtained at follow-up. These receptors were taken from a female donor with early-stage non-small cell lung cancer. The CDR3 runs from the conserved cysteine through the conserved F or W. The D gene is left open where the match is weak. For some rows the clone size is stated as once, few or many, or as a class when expanded; others skip it.

CDR3 DNA	CDR3 protein	D gene	J gene	clone size	V gene
TGCAGCCCTAAACTAGCGGGAGTGGATACGCAGTATTTT	CSPKLAGVDTQYF	TRBD2	TRBJ2-3	many	TRBV29-1
TGTGCCAGCAGCTTAATAATAGCCACCTATGGCACAGATACGCAGTATTTT	CASSLIIATYGTDTQYF	NA	TRBJ2-3	many	TRBV7-2
TGTGCCAGCAGCTTCCCCAACTCTGGGGCCAACGTCCTGACTTTC	CASSFPNSGANVLTF	NA	TRBJ2-6	many	TRBV7-8
TGTGCCACCAGTGACGAATGGAGCATTCAGTACTTC	CATSDEWSIQYF	NA	TRBJ2-4	many	TRBV24-1
TGTGCCAGCAGCTTAACGGGCTTCTACAGGGCTGGAGATACGCAGTATTTT	CASSLTGFYRAGDTQYF	NA	TRBJ2-3	many	TRBV11-2
TGTGCCAGCAGTTCCGGGACTTCGCCCCAGCATTTT	CASSSGTSPQHF	NA	TRBJ1-5	many	TRBV12-3/TRBV12-4
TGCGCCAGCAGTGGGACTCTCGGTGACTACACAGATACGCAGTATTTT	CASSGTLGDYTDTQYF	NA	TRBJ2-3	many	TRBV10-1
TGTGCCAGCAGTCGTTACAGGGAAACAGATACGCAGTATTTT	CASSRYRETDTQYF	NA	TRBJ2-3	NA	TRBV6-5
TGTGCCAGCAGCTTGGGGGGCCCAAAATGGGAGCTGTTTTTT	CASSLGGPKWELFF	NA	TRBJ2-2	NA	TRBV5-4
TGCGCCAGCAAGGAACAGGGGGCGAACACTGAAGCTTTCTTT	CASKEQGANTEAFF	TRBD1	TRBJ1-1	many	TRBV5-1
TGCGCCAGCAGCTTAGAGGGCATGATCCATCAGCCCCAGCATTTT	CASSLEGMIHQPQHF	NA	TRBJ1-5	few	TRBV5-1
TGTGCCAGCAGTTTAGCGGGACTAGGGTCCGGGGAGCTGTTTTTT	CASSLAGLGSGELFF	TRBD2	TRBJ2-2	few	TRBV12-3/TRBV12-4
TGTGCCAGCAGCCGGGGTGGGGGTTTGGAGACCCAGTACTTC	CASSRGGGLETQYF	NA	TRBJ2-5	many	TRBV28
TGTGCCAGCAGTGAGCAGGGGACAGACTACGAGCAGTACTTC	CASSEQGTDYEQYF	TRBD1	TRBJ2-7	NA	TRBV2
TGCGCCAGCACCCACTTTAGCGGGACCGGGGAGCTGTTTTTT	CASTHFSGTGELFF	TRBD2	TRBJ2-2	many	TRBV5-1
TGCAGCGCCCCACTAGAGGGCCTCACAGATACGCAGTATTTT	CSAPLEGLTDTQYF	NA	TRBJ2-3	many	TRBV29-1
TGTGCCAGCAGTTACGAGGCAGGGTGGCCCGGGGACTACACCTTC	CASSYEAGWPGDYTF	NA	TRBJ1-2	NA	TRBV6-6
TGTGCCAGCAGAAACCCACTAGGCGAGCAGTACTTC	CASRNPLGEQYF	NA	TRBJ2-7	many	TRBV28
TGTGCCAGCAGCACTACTAGCGGGAGCGGCAATGAGCAGTTCTTC	CASSTTSGSGNEQFF	TRBD2	TRBJ2-1	many	TRBV5-4
TGTGCCAGCAGTTACGGTGGCGGGTTAGGGCAAGAGACCCAGTACTTC	CASSYGGGLGQETQYF	NA	TRBJ2-5	many	TRBV6-5
TGCGCCAGCAACACCTCCGGGACACAGAATCAGCCCCAGCATTTT	CASNTSGTQNQPQHF	NA	TRBJ1-5	NA	TRBV5-1
TGTGCCATCAAGGTCGCGGATACGCAGTATTTT	CAIKVADTQYF	NA	TRBJ2-3	many	TRBV10-3
TGTGCCAGTATCCCAGGGGGCACCGGGGAGCTGTTTTTT	CASIPGGTGELFF	TRBD1	TRBJ2-2	many	TRBV19
TGTGCCAGCAGACTCGGTGGCGGGGAGCTGTTTTTT	CASRLGGGELFF	NA	TRBJ2-2	few	TRBV6-5
TGTGCCAGTAGTATAGGTGGGGGGCGCGCAGCTTTCTTT	CASSIGGGRAAFF	NA	TRBJ1-1	NA	TRBV19
TGCAGCTTACGTGAGCCCCCTTCCTACGAGCAGTACTTC	CSLREPPSYEQYF	NA	TRBJ2-7	many	TRBV29-1
TGCAGCGTCACGGGGCCCGAGACCCAGTACTTC	CSVTGPETQYF	NA	TRBJ2-5	many	TRBV29-1
TGCAGTGCGGGAGGGGGACAGGTCACCTACAATGAGCAGTTCTTC	CSAGGGQVTYNEQFF	NA	TRBJ2-1	few	TRBV20-1
TGCGCCAGCAGCTTGGAGGAGAACCTCCCGCAGTATTTT	CASSLEENLPQYF	NA	TRBJ2-3	many	TRBV5-1
TGTGCCAGCAGTTTCCGGGGGGCTGAAGGAATTAACCAGCCCCAGCATTTT	CASSFRGAEGINQPQHF	NA	TRBJ1-5	NA	TRBV28
TGCAGCGTTGATTCAGTGTTGGAGACCCAGTACTTC	CSVDSVLETQYF	NA	TRBJ2-5	many	TRBV29-1
TGTGCCAGCAGCTTCTCCGGGACGGCGGTGACTGAAGCTTTCTTT	CASSFSGTAVTEAFF	NA	TRBJ1-1	many	TRBV5-5
TGTGCCAGCAGCCAAGGGACTAGCGGGATAACGCGGCAGTTCTTC	CASSQGTSGITRQFF	TRBD2	TRBJ2-1	many	TRBV14
TGTGCCAGCAGTTTAAGCCTCTACGCGAAGGAGCGGGCAGATACGCAGTATTTT	CASSLSLYAKERADTQYF	NA	TRBJ2-3	NA	TRBV5-6
TGCAGTCCCCAATATCCGGGGGAGCACCTGGGGCAGTTCTTC	CSPQYPGEHLGQFF	NA	TRBJ2-1	few	TRBV20-1
TGCAGTGCCCGCCGACAGGACGGGAATCAGCCCCAGCATTTT	CSARRQDGNQPQHF	NA	TRBJ1-5	many	TRBV20-1
TGTGCCAGCAGCTTGGGACTAGCGGGGGATACGCAGTATTTT	CASSLGLAGDTQYF	TRBD2	TRBJ2-3	many	TRBV7-9
TGTGCCAGCAGCCAAGATCGGATTAGCGGGAGCAATACGCAGTATTTT	CASSQDRISGSNTQYF	TRBD2	TRBJ2-3	NA	TRBV4-2
TGTGCCAGCAGTCCTTGGACTAGCGGGAGTGGTGAGCAGTTCTTC	CASSPWTSGSGEQFF	TRBD2	TRBJ2-1	NA	TRBV6-6
TGTGCCAGCAGCTTAGGGGGCACAGATACGCAGTATTTT	CASSLGGTDTQYF	NA	TRBJ2-3	many	TRBV7-3
TGTGCCAGCAAGTCCCAGATCTTTAATTCACCCCTCCACTTT	CASKSQIFNSPLHF	NA	TRBJ1-6	many	TRBV6-5
TGTGCCAGTAGAGAAGTCCGGGACCCCACCGGGGAGCTGTTTTTT	CASREVRDPTGELFF	NA	TRBJ2-2	many	TRBV5-5
TGTGCTAGCACCCTGGACCCAGGCACCGGGGAGCTGTTTTTT	CASTLDPGTGELFF	NA	TRBJ2-2	many	TRBV7-7
TGTGCCAGCGCGAGCAGGGGGCTCCACGAGCAGTACTTC	CASASRGLHEQYF	TRBD1	TRBJ2-7	many	TRBV28
TGCGCCAGCAGCTTGGAAGCCCACACAGATACGCAGTATTTT	CASSLEAHTDTQYF	NA	TRBJ2-3	NA	TRBV5-1
TGTGCCATCAATCCGGGAGCGATGACCGGGGAGCTGTTTTTT	CAINPGAMTGELFF	NA	TRBJ2-2	many	TRBV10-3
TGCGCCAGCAGCTTGGCCGGGCAGGGGCTAACGAACACCGGGGAGCTGTTTTTT	CASSLAGQGLTNTGELFF	NA	TRBJ2-2	few	TRBV5-1
TGTGCCAGCAGCCTTTCCTCCTACGAGCAGTACTTC	CASSLSSYEQYF	NA	TRBJ2-7	NA	TRBV7-2
TGCGCCAGCAGCACGGGGACAGGGGAAAGCGAGCAGTACTTC	CASSTGTGESEQYF	TRBD1	TRBJ2-7	many	TRBV5-1
TGTGCCAGCAGCTCTCAGGGATGGCAGTTCTTC	CASSSQGWQFF	NA	TRBJ2-1	few	TRBV7-9
TGCAGTGCTAGGTCCCTAAAATCCGGGACTAGCGGGACAGATACGCAGTATTTT	CSARSLKSGTSGTDTQYF	TRBD2	TRBJ2-3	NA	TRBV20-1
TGTGCCAGCAGCCCCCTCCAGTCCCAGGATACGCAGTATTTT	CASSPLQSQDTQYF	NA	TRBJ2-3	NA	TRBV5-4
TGTGCCAGCTCACCGGGGGTCGGGACTGAAGCTTTCTTT	CASSPGVGTEAFF	NA	TRBJ1-1	once	TRBV18
TGTGCCATCAAAGGACAGGGGGCGTACGGCTACACCTTC	CAIKGQGAYGYTF	TRBD1	TRBJ1-2	many	TRBV10-3
TGTGCCAGCAGCCCCATGGCAGCTTCAAGCACAGATACGCAGTATTTT	CASSPMAASSTDTQYF	NA	TRBJ2-3	many	TRBV7-3
TGTGCCAGCTCACCCAGTTCCGGGACAGGGGGAAAAGAGACCCAGTACTTC	CASSPSSGTGGKETQYF	TRBD1	TRBJ2-5	NA	TRBV18
TGTGCCAGCAGCCCAGACCCCGGACTAGCGGGAGGCCTGGCCTACGAGCAGTACTTC	CASSPDPGLAGGLAYEQYF	TRBD2	TRBJ2-7	many	TRBV9
TGTGCCAGCAGTTCCGCGGTGACAGATACGCAGTATTTT	CASSSAVTDTQYF	NA	TRBJ2-3	many	TRBV28